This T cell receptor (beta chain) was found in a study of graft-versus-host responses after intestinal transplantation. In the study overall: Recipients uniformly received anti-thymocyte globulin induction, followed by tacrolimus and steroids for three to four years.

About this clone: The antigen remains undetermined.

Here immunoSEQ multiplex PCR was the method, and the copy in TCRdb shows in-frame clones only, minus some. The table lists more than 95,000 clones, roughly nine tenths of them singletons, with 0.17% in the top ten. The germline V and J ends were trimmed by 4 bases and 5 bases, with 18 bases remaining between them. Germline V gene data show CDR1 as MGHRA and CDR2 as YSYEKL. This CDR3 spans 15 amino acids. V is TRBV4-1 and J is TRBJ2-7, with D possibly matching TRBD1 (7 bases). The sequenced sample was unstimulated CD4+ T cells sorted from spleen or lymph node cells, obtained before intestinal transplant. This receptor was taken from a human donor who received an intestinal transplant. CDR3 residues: CASSRVGGGVNEQYF. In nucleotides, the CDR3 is TGCGCCAGCAGCCGCGTCGGAGGGGGCGTAAACGAGCAGTACTTC.